This entry lists 13 T cell receptor beta chains sequenced from one sample in a study of spatial heterogeneity in lung cancer. TCRdb recomputed calls from the 5' RACE reads with MiXCR, one row per CDR3 protein. The sample records under 75,000 distinct CDR3 sequences, about 14% being singletons. The time point is: sample taken at primary tumor resection. The study sequenced unsorted whole RNA from tumor, nontumor lung or frozen PBMC. Specimen: PBMCs, collected at surgery. Receptors were obtained from a male donor with early-stage non-small cell lung cancer.

The table lists this clonotype with a few counts. The CDR3 here is CSAWTSGRNEQYF. CDR3 DNA: TGCAGTGCTTGGACTAGCGGGCGCAACGAGCAGTACTTC. This chain uses TRBV20-1 with TRBJ2-7; 11 bases match TRBD2. Germline V lookup: CDR1 DFQATT, CDR2 SNEGSKA (reference sequence). The CDR3 consists of 13 residues. J lost 5 bases, V lost 5 bases, and 5 bases had no gene match.

This clonotype occurred many times. V is TRBV9 and J is TRBJ2-1; possible D gene TRBD2, 5 bases. Per germline, CDR1 SGDLS and CDR2 YYNGEE. The V end was cut by 0 bases, the J end by 8 bases, with 12 bases between. The CDR3 extends over 14 amino acids. CDR3 protein: CASSVGPGGYEQFF. Written as DNA, the CDR3 is TGTGCCAGCAGCGTAGGCCCAGGAGGCTATGAGCAGTTCTTC.

The table lists this clonotype with many counts. The rearrangement links TRBV20-1 to TRBJ2-2; D gene ambiguous. The CDR3 sequence is 11 residues long. The V gene's germline CDR1 is DFQATT and CDR2 SNEGSKA (reference sequence). The V gene lost 3 bases and the J gene lost 5 bases, with 4 bases spanning the gap. CDR3 region: CSASKTGELFF. The DNA for the CDR3 is TGCAGTGCTAGCAAAACCGGGGAGCTGTTTTTT.

To note about this clonotype: Being one base from a much bigger clone, this may be a read error. J is TRBJ2-5 and V is TRBV11-2; D perhaps matches TRBD2 (6 bases). The J call may not be correct, given that the DNA end is closer to TRBJ2-1. The CDR3 is 14 amino acids. Germline lookup yields CDR1 SGHAT and CDR2 FQNNGV. This chain's CDR3 is CASSPGPDRETQFF. As DNA, the CDR3 is TGTGCCAGCAGCCCTGGGCCTGACCGGGAGACCCAGTTCTTC.

V is TRBV10-3 and J is TRBJ1-5; TRBD1 might be the D (6 bases). The CDR3 spans 14 residues. Trimming removed 5 bases at V and 4 bases at J, with 12 bases between. CDR1 and CDR2 from the germline V gene are ENHRY and SYGVKD. The CDR3, as DNA: TGTGCCATCAGTCCACAGGGTACAAATCAGCCCCAGCATTTT. This gives the protein CAISPQGTNQPQHF.

This clonotype was seen many times. The chain links TRBV10-3 to TRBJ2-7; TRBD1 aligns across 11 bases. This CDR3 is 15 amino acids long. The J segment lost 2 bases and the V segment lost 0 bases, leaving 0 bases of the junction unmatched. Germline values: CDR1 ENHRY, CDR2 SYGVKD. CDR3 protein: CAISESGQGAYEQYF. CDR3 DNA: TGTGCCATCAGTGAGTCGGGACAGGGGGCCTACGAGCAGTACTTC.

The chain joins TRBV13 to TRBJ2-5; weak D call: TRBD2 (5 bases). Trimming pared 0 bases from V and 5 bases from J, leaving 7 bases between. The CDR3 length is 13 residues. Germline lookup yields CDR1 PRHDT and CDR2 FYEKMQ (reference sequence). CDR3 sequence: CASSLGRDETQYF. The DNA of the CDR3 is TGTGCCAGCAGCTTAGGCCGGGATGAGACCCAGTACTTC.

The rearrangement uses TRBV2 and TRBJ2-7; D possibly corresponds to TRBD2 (6 bases). The CDR3 loop spans 13 amino acids. V dropped 3 bases and J dropped 0 bases, with 6 bases sitting between them. CDR1 SNHLY and CDR2 FYNNEI come from the germline V gene. DNA of the CDR3: TGTGCCAGCAGTGAGCGGGGCTCCTACGAGCAGTACTTC. It translates to CASSERGSYEQYF.

A remark on this clonotype: This could be a read error, since a much larger clone is one nucleotide away. CDR3 nucleotides: TGTGCCAGCGGCGGAGAGGCTAGCGGGAGAAACAATGAGCAGTTCTTC. This gives the protein CASGGEASGRNNEQFF. J is TRBJ2-1 and V is TRBV7-9; 10 nucleotides line up with TRBD2. The CDR3 is made up of 16 amino acids. The V and J ends lost 8 bases and 5 bases, in that order; junction bases with no gene match: 12. CDR1 and CDR2 (germline): SEHNR, FQNEAQ (reference sequence).

The rearrangement joins TRBV6-5 to TRBJ2-7; possibly TRBD1 or TRBD2 for D (5 bases each). Trimming stripped 2 bases from V and 2 bases from J, with 10 bases between. This CDR3 contains 14 residues. From germline, CDR1 is MNHEY and CDR2 SVGAGI. CDR3: CASSYGDATYEQYF. CDR3 bases: TGTGCCAGCAGTTACGGGGACGCCACCTACGAGCAGTACTTC.

This clonotype was picked up a small number of times. This CDR3 is CASSWGNRVNTEAFF. The DNA for the CDR3 is TGTGCCAGCAGCTGGGGGAACCGGGTAAACACTGAAGCTTTCTTT. The chain joins TRBV11-2 to TRBJ1-1; a possible D gene is TRBD1 (5 bases). Trimming left V 4 bases short and J 2 bases short, with 14 bases between. This CDR3 is 15 amino acids long. Germline values: CDR1 SGHAT, CDR2 FQNNGV.

This clonotype was observed many times. The rearrangement links TRBV29-1 to TRBJ2-1; D is undetermined. Germline values: CDR1 SQVTM, CDR2 ANQGSEA. The ends were cut back, 6 bases at V and 4 bases at J, with 10 bases in the middle. This CDR3 spans 12 amino acids. This CDR3 reads CSVVARYNEQFF. DNA of the CDR3: TGCAGCGTCGTTGCTAGGTACAATGAGCAGTTCTTC.

This clonotype came up many times. The J gene is TRBJ1-6, the V gene TRBV7-9, with D possibly matching TRBD1 (5 bases). V was pared by 0 bases and J by 9 bases, with 15 bases between. Germline lookup yields CDR1 SEHNR and CDR2 FQNEAQ (reference sequence). This CDR3 has 16 amino acids. CDR3 amino acids: CASSLAGGRGGSPLHF. In nucleotides, the CDR3 is TGTGCCAGCAGCTTAGCCGGCGGTAGGGGTGGTTCACCCCTCCACTTT.